Following are 24 T cell receptor beta chains from one sample sequenced in a study of cytomegalovirus exposure and HLA in healthy donors. PCR was performed using 60 Vbeta and 13 Jbeta primers. Profiled with immunoSEQ multiplex PCR; TCRdb holds only in-frame clones, not every one. Found here are more than 140,000 clones; the top ten clones hold over 2%. Sequenced material: PBMCs. These receptors were taken from a woman in her late teens or twenties in good health and CMV-seronegative.

The chain joins TRBV7-2 to TRBJ2-3, with D tentatively TRBD2 (6 bases). The V end lost 1 base, the J end lost 3 bases, and 23 bases lay between the germline ends. CDR1 and CDR2 from the germline V gene are SGHTA and FQGNSA. This CDR3 contains 19 residues. The CDR3 nucleotides are TGTGCCAGCAGCTTAGTGGGGGGAGATTTTGTAGGGTCTACAGATACGCAGTATTTT. It yields the protein CASSLVGGDFVGSTDTQYF.

The J gene is TRBJ1-1, the V gene TRBV14; possibly TRBD1 for D (5 bases). Germline values: CDR1 SGHDN, CDR2 FVKESK. Trimming removed 1 base at V and 4 bases at J, with 10 bases between. The CDR3 covers 14 residues. In nucleotides, the CDR3 is TGTGCCAGCAGCCAAGCCAGGGTCGGCACTGAAGCTTTCTTT. Encoded protein: CASSQARVGTEAFF.

The chain is built from TRBV4-3 and TRBJ1-2, with D possibly being TRBD1 (5 bases). The CDR3 has 16 amino acids. Trimming pared 0 bases from V and 5 bases from J, leaving 16 bases between. The germline V gene has CDR1 LGHNA and CDR2 YSLEER. The CDR3 sequence: CASSQDRSLAGYGYTF. CDR3 nucleotides: TGCGCCAGCAGCCAAGATCGATCGTTGGCAGGGTATGGCTACACCTTC.

This sequence joins TRBV18 and TRBJ2-7, with D possibly matching TRBD1 (6 bases). Germline CDR1 reads KGHSH; CDR2 reads LQKENI. The V and J ends lost 2 bases and 6 bases respectively, with 14 bases between them. The CDR3 is made up of 14 amino acids. This chain's CDR3 is CASSPEYRAREQYV. CDR3 bases: TGTGCCAGCTCACCAGAATACAGGGCGCGCGAGCAGTACGTC.

This chain uses TRBV4-1 with TRBJ2-5; D is ambiguous. The J call may be faulty, since TRBJ2-7 better matches the DNA end. Germline loops: CDR1 MGHRA, CDR2 YSYEKL. The CDR3 length is 16 residues. The CDR3 here is CASSPSNRLVPVEQYF. The DNA of the CDR3 is TGCGCCAGCAGCCCCTCCAATAGGCTAGTTCCGGTCGAGCAGTACTTC.

The chain joins TRBV5-1 to TRBJ2-1; D perhaps matches TRBD2 (5 bases). V lost 7 bases and J lost 5, with 7 bases in between. The CDR3 spans 11 residues. The germline V gene has CDR1 SGHRS and CDR2 YFSETQ. In nucleotides, the CDR3 is TGCGCCAGCGGGAGAAACAATGAGCAGTTCTTC. It encodes CASGRNNEQFF.

The gene calls are TRBV7-2 and TRBJ2-1; 11 bases are shared with TRBD2. Germline values: CDR1 SGHTA, CDR2 FQGNSA. The CDR3 spans 18 residues. Trimming removed 5 bases from V and 8 bases from J; junction bases left unmatched: 17. The CDR3 loop is CASSPSLVLAGELDEQFF. The DNA for the CDR3 is TGTGCCAGCAGCCCCTCTCTAGTACTAGCGGGAGAGCTGGATGAGCAGTTCTTC. The full variable domain, with the rest looked up from reference TRBV7-2 and TRBJ2-1, is GAGVSQSPSNKVTEKGKDVELRCDPISGHTALYWYRQSLGQGLEFLIYFQGNSAPDKSGLPSDRFSAERTGGSVSTLTIQRTQQEDSAVYLCASSPSLVLAGELDEQFFGPGTRLTVL.

The chain has TRBV5-4 and TRBJ1-1, with D possibly matching TRBD1 (5 bases). Trimming stripped 2 bases from V and 8 bases from J, with 10 bases between. The V gene's germline CDR1 is SGHNT and CDR2 YYREEE (reference sequence). The CDR3 runs 12 residues. The CDR3 is CASSFDRGEAFF. The CDR3 region has the DNA TGTGCCAGCAGCTTCGACAGAGGAGAAGCTTTCTTT.

The chain couples TRBV6-1 to TRBJ2-3; 7 nucleotides agree with TRBD2. V shed 0 bases and J 4 bases; nucleotides not matched to a gene: 4. CDR1 is MNHNS, CDR2 SASEGT, per germline. The CDR3 totals 15 residues. The CDR3 sequence: CASSEAGGIPDTQYF. In DNA, the CDR3 is TGTGCCAGCAGTGAAGCGGGGGGGATCCCAGATACGCAGTATTTT.

V usage is TRBV4-3 and J usage is TRBJ2-1; 15 bases fit TRBD2. Germline CDR1 is LGHNA and CDR2 is YSLEER. With V trimmed by 0 bases and J by 7 bases, 4 bases remained unmatched. CDR3 length: 17 residues. The CDR3 DNA sequence: TGCGCCAGCAGCCAAGAATCTGGGACTAGCGGGAGGAATGAGCAGTTCTTC. It codes for CASSQESGTSGRNEQFF.

This sequence joins TRBV11-2 and TRBJ2-7, with TRBD1 identical over 7 bases. The CDR3 covers 14 residues. With 3 bases clipped from V and 1 base from J, the junction kept 3 bases outside the gene matches. Looked up from germline, CDR1 is SGHAT and CDR2 is FQNNGV. CDR3: CASSFRTGSYEQYF. For the CDR3, the DNA is TGTGCCAGCAGCTTCCGGACAGGTTCCTACGAGCAGTACTTC.

The gene calls are TRBV7-2 and TRBJ2-1; tentative D call: TRBD2 (5 bases). Germline loops: CDR1 SGHTA, CDR2 FQGNSA. The CDR3 runs to 15 residues. The V end lost 2 bases, the J end lost 4 bases, and 12 bases lay between the germline ends. CDR3 sequence: CASSLNGNPYNEQFF. The DNA for the CDR3 is TGTGCCAGCAGCTTAAACGGGAACCCATACAATGAGCAGTTCTTC.

The chain couples TRBV5-6 to TRBJ2-2; 9 nucleotides line up with TRBD1. This CDR3 region has 14 residues. Looked up from germline, CDR1 is SGHDT and CDR2 is YYEEEE. Germline trimming cut 5 bases from V and 6 bases from J; bases unmatched to any gene: 5. CDR3 protein: CASRVTGGPGELFF. CDR3 coding DNA: TGTGCCAGCAGGGTGACAGGGGGGCCCGGGGAGCTGTTTTTT.

The chain links TRBV6-1 to TRBJ2-2; 7 bases align to TRBD2. V lost 10 bases, J lost 11 bases, and 10 bases stayed unmatched. Germline loops: CDR1 MNHNS, CDR2 SASEGT. This CDR3 region has 12 residues. The CDR3: CAIGEGNLELFF. CDR3 bases: TGTGCCATCGGGGAGGGGAATCTTGAGCTGTTTTTT.

J is TRBJ2-2 and V is TRBV14; the D is unclear. CDR1 and CDR2 from the germline V gene are SGHDN and FVKESK. The CDR3 length is 14 residues. V was pared by 4 bases and J by 6 bases, with 12 bases between. The CDR3 loop reads CASSLGRGAGELFF. CDR3 DNA: TGTGCCAGCAGCCTAGGTCGAGGCGCCGGGGAGCTGTTTTTT.

The chain joins TRBV7-2 to TRBJ1-2, with unresolved D. Germline CDR1 is SGHTA and CDR2 is FQGNSA. There are 15 residues in the CDR3. With 2 bases removed from V and 0 bases from J, the gap between germline ends came to 10 bases. The CDR3 DNA reads as TGTGCCAGCAGCTTAAAGGCCGGAGCTAACTATGGCTACACCTTC. Encoded protein: CASSLKAGANYGYTF.

V and J are TRBV14 and TRBJ2-5; 7 bases agree with TRBD2. Losses at the gene ends were 4 bases for V and 1 base for J; bases not matched to a gene: 6. The CDR3 contains 15 residues. The germline CDR1 and CDR2 sequences are SGHDN and FVKESK. CDR3 DNA sequence: TGTGCCAGCAGCCTAATGGGAGGGGTCCAAGAGACCCAGTACTTC. Its translation is CASSLMGGVQETQYF.

J is TRBJ1-4 and V is TRBV10-1; tentatively, D is TRBD1 (6 bases). Germline values: CDR1 WNHNN, CDR2 SYGVQD (reference sequence). Deletions cut 6 bases from V and 0 bases from J, with 11 bases between. This CDR3 has 15 amino acids. This CDR3 reads CASSKGDATNEKLFF. The DNA of the CDR3 is TGCGCCAGCAGCAAGGGGGATGCAACTAATGAAAAACTGTTTTTT.

The J gene is TRBJ2-7, the V gene TRBV5-1; a weak D match, TRBD2 (5 bases). Trimming cost V 10 bases and J 0 bases, with 17 bases left between them. CDR1 and CDR2 from the germline V gene are SGHRS and YFSETQ. This CDR3 has 14 residues. CDR3 loop: CASRPTGSSYEQYF. Here the CDR3 DNA reads TGCGCCTCACGCCCGACTGGGAGCTCCTACGAGCAGTACTTC.

This chain connects TRBV5-4 to TRBJ2-1; possibly TRBD1 for D (6 bases). With 3 bases removed from V and 7 bases from J, the gap between germline ends came to 17 bases. Germline V gives CDR1 SGHNT, CDR2 YYREEE (reference sequence). This CDR3 region has 15 residues. DNA of the CDR3: TGTGCCAGCAGCTCCAGGGGCAGGGTATGGAATGAGCAGTTCTTC. It yields the protein CASSSRGRVWNEQFF.

This chain joins TRBV7-7 and TRBJ2-3, with D perhaps TRBD2 (5 bases). Germline V gives CDR1 SSHAT, CDR2 FNYEAQ (reference sequence). V dropped 0 bases and J dropped 5 bases, with 6 bases sitting between them. CDR3 length: 13 amino acids. The CDR3 DNA follows: TGTGCCAGCAGCTTAGCGGGAGAAGATACGCAGTATTTT. Its translation: CASSLAGEDTQYF.

V gene TRBV29-1 combines with J gene TRBJ2-1, with 8 bases aligning to TRBD1. The CDR3 totals 14 residues. Germline trimming cut 2 bases from V and 12 bases from J; bases unmatched to any gene: 12. The germline CDR1 and CDR2 sequences are SQVTM and ANQGSEA. The CDR3 nucleotides read TGCAGCGTTGAAACAGGGGGACATCAAAGTCGGCAGTTCTTC. This translates into CSVETGGHQSRQFF.

As for this clone: A junction end diverges from the germline sequence, so it may reflect a read error. CDR3 nucleotide sequence: TGTGCCACCTCAGCTAGCGGGAACTCCGGGGAGCTGTTTTTT. It encodes CATSASGNSGELFF. This chain joins TRBV19 and TRBJ2-2; 9 positions agree with TRBD2. This CDR3 has 14 amino acids. CDR1 and CDR2 from the germline V gene are LNHDA and SQIVND (reference sequence).

The V call is TRBV5-8, the J call TRBJ2-3; tentative D call: TRBD1 (5 bases). The V and J ends lost 0 bases and 2 bases respectively, with 7 bases between them. The CDR3 is 14 residues long. Germline loops: CDR1 SGHTS, CDR2 YDEGEE. The CDR3 nucleotides are TGTGCCAGCAGCTTGGGACAGTACACAGATACGCAGTATTTT. As protein: CASSLGQYTDTQYF.